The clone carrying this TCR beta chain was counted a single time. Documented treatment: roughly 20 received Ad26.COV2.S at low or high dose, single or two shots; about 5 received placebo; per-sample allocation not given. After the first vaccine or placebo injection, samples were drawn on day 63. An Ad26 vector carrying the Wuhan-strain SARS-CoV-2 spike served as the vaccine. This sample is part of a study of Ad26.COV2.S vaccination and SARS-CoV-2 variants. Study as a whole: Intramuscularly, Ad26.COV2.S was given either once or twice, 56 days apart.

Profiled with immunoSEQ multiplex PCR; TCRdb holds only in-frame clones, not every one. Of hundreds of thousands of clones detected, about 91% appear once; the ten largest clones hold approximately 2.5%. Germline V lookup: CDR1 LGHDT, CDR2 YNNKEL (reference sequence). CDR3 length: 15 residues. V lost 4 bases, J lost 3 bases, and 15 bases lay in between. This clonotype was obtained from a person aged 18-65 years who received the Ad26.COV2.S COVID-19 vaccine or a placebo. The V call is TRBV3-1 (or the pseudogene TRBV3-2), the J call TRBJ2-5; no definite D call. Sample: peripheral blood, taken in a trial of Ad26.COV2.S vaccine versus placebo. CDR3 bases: TGTGCCAGCAGCCGGATGCCTACCCCCAAAGAGACCCAGTACTTC. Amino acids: CASSRMPTPKETQYF.